Presented here are 9 T cell receptor beta chains from one specimen sequenced in a study of beta chain features in type 1 diabetes. Expressed TCRB transcripts were sequenced because the entire RNA isolate underwent reverse transcription. Using immunoSEQ multiplex PCR, the repertoire was profiled, and TCRdb retains in-frame clones only, with some absent. The table includes some 500,000 clones, 9.5% to 12% detected once. Sequences were obtained from naive CD4+ T cells from blood. These receptors were taken from a woman under 30 in good health.

There are many counts of this clone. This chain uses TRBV29-1 with TRBJ1-1, with 7 bases fitting TRBD1. Germline CDR1 reads SQVTM; CDR2 reads ANQGSEA. This CDR3 is 13 amino acids long. The ends lost 7 bases at V and 0 bases at J; junction bases unmatched: 5. CDR3 in DNA: TGCAGCGCGACTGACAGGGTGAACACTGAAGCTTTCTTT. It specifies CSATDRVNTEAFF.

Only a few counts were recorded for this clone. The CDR3 sequence is CASSVLDSYEQYF. The CDR3 region has the DNA TGTGCCAGCTCGGTTTTGGACTCCTACGAGCAGTACTTC. The chain couples TRBV5-4 to TRBJ2-7; D uncertain. Germline V gene lookup returns CDR1 SGHNT and CDR2 YYREEE (reference sequence). The CDR3 covers 13 residues. Trimming stripped 7 bases from V and 0 bases from J, with 11 bases between.

This clone was counted a few times. A junction boundary mismatches the germline segment, possibly from a read error. The rearrangement uses TRBV28 and TRBJ1-1; D possibly corresponds to TRBD1 (5 bases). Germline V gene data show CDR1 as MDHEN and CDR2 as SYDVKM. There are 12 residues in the CDR3. CDR3 region: CASSPSGREGRF. CDR3 nucleotide sequence: TGTGCCAGCAGTCCCAGCGGCAGGGAGGGAAGGTTT.

The chain links TRBV29-1 to TRBJ2-7; 7 nucleotides line up with TRBD1. With 5 bases clipped from V and 2 bases from J, the junction kept 12 bases outside the gene matches. CDR1 is SQVTM, CDR2 ANQGSEA, per germline. The CDR3 spans 15 residues. The CDR3 reads CSVLRRTGLTYEQYF. In DNA form, the CDR3 reads TGCAGCGTTCTCCGTAGGACAGGTCTAACCTACGAGCAGTACTTC.

The chain employs TRBV7-9 and TRBJ2-7; no clear D gene. Germline assignment: CDR1 SEHNR and CDR2 FQNEAQ (reference sequence). The CDR3 has 11 residues. With 6 bases removed from V and 3 bases from J, the gap between germline ends came to 6 bases. The CDR3 nucleotides are TGTGCCAGCAGTAGGTACTACGAGCAGTACTTC. Protein: CASSRYYEQYF.

The gene calls are TRBV2 and TRBJ1-1; no clear D. Trimming stripped 5 bases from V and 1 base from J, with 11 bases between. This CDR3 is 14 amino acids long. CDR1 is SNHLY, CDR2 FYNNEI, per germline. The CDR3 DNA is TGTGCCAGCAGTCCACGGGGTGCGAACACTGAAGCTTTCTTT. Translating gives CASSPRGANTEAFF.

The chain combines TRBV30 with TRBJ1-1; TRBD1 aligns across 7 bases. CDR1 is GTSNPN, CDR2 SVGIG, per germline (reference sequence). The CDR3 sequence is 15 residues long. The V and J ends lost 3 bases and 1 base, in that order; junction bases with no gene match: 8. The CDR3 sequence is CAWRRRGQANTEAFF. The CDR3 DNA sequence: TGTGCCTGGAGGAGGAGGGGGCAGGCGAACACTGAAGCTTTCTTT.

The V and J genes are TRBV9 and TRBJ1-6, with D uncertain. V was shortened by 2 bases and J by 9 bases, with 9 bases between the two germline ends. Per germline, CDR1 SGDLS and CDR2 YYNGEE. The length of the CDR3 is 13 residues. CDR3 coding DNA: TGTGCCAGCAGCGTCGACGGGAGTTCACCCCTCCACTTT. Amino acid sequence: CASSVDGSSPLHF.

The CDR3 DNA is TGTGCCAGCTCCCCCGGGACAGGGGACGAGCAGTACGTC. Protein: CASSPGTGDEQYV. V is TRBV18 and J is TRBJ2-7, with 10 bases matching TRBD1. This CDR3 is 13 amino acids long. The germline gives CDR1 KGHSH, CDR2 LQKENI. The ends lost 6 bases at V and 5 bases at J; junction bases unmatched: 4.